This T cell receptor beta chain was recorded in a study of response to subunit inactivated influenza vaccine. TCRdb used MiXCR to reprocess the RT-PCR reads, holding one entry per CDR3 protein. The sample includes over 400,000 distinct CDR3 sequences, approximately 11% of them seen just once. Trimming took off 0 bases at V and 9 bases at J, with 7 bases between the two ends. The CDR3 is 13 amino acids. From germline, CDR1 is SGDLS and CDR2 YYNGEE. This clonotype has a count of ten or more. This clonotype was obtained from a man aged 45-60 years who received an inactivated influenza vaccine. The chain links TRBV9 to TRBJ1-6, with D hard to call. The specimen comprised PBMCs from blood, sampled roughly 6 weeks after vaccination. The CDR3 sequence: CASSVGVGSPLHF. CDR3 bases: TGTGCCAGCAGCGTAGGGGTCGGTTCACCCCTCCACTTT.